This T cell receptor (beta chain) is drawn from a study of post-analysis software for immune sequencing data. Overall study: The patients showed relapsing-remitting, secondary progressive and progressive-relapsing multiple sclerosis courses.

Prepared libraries of TCR beta cDNA carried unique molecular identifiers. TCRdb independently ran MiXCR on the PCR reads; one entry per CDR3 protein. The sample holds roughly 400,000 distinct CDR3 sequences, approximately 37% seen once. Study-wide results and caveats: Among multiple sclerosis patients, normalized Chao1 diversity was significantly below that of controls. Same-batch samples co-clustered strongly by F measure. With TRBV5-6, TRBV5-1 and TRBV20-1 included, about five TRBV segments were more frequent in patients than in controls.

Concerning this clonotype: Its cognate antigen is unknown.

V lost 7 bases to trimming and J lost 7 bases; unmatched junction nucleotides: 11. The CDR3 covers 14 residues. This chain connects TRBV12-3 or TRBV12-4 to TRBJ2-7; 9 bases fit TRBD1. Sequencing input: blood. This receptor was taken from a girl aged 2-9 years with multiple sclerosis. CDR3 in amino acids: CASTPWDRAGEQYF. As DNA, the CDR3 is TGTGCCAGCACCCCCTGGGACAGGGCTGGAGAGCAGTACTTC.